The rows below give T cell receptor beta chains drawn from one sample of a study of blood T cell repertoires in COVID-19. Clones were read by immunoSEQ multiplex PCR, and TCRdb kept only the in-frame ones, dropping some. The sample carries more than 200,000 clones, less than 85% recorded once. Sequencing was done on a sample of peripheral blood. These receptors all come from an elderly woman with active or convalescent COVID-19. CDR3s include the opening cysteine and the closing phenylalanine or tryptophan. D genes are given only for firm matches. Expanded clones get a size class; other rows say once, few or many, or leave the size out.

V gene: TRBV19
J gene: TRBJ1-5
clone size: .
D gene: .
CDR3 protein: CASRSIQESPQHF
CDR3 DNA: TGTGCCAGTAGATCAATACAGGAAAGTCCCCAGCATTTT

V gene: TRBV21-1
J gene: TRBJ1-5
clone size: .
D gene: .
CDR3 protein: CARERDRSNQPQHF
CDR3 DNA: TGTGCCAGAGAAAGGGACAGGAGCAATCAGCCCCAGCATTTT

V gene: TRBV4-1
J gene: TRBJ1-2
clone size: once
D gene: .
CDR3 protein: CASSQDRTGRSGYTF
CDR3 DNA: TGCGCCAGCAGCCAAGATCGAACAGGGAGATCTGGCTACACCTTC

V gene: TRBV7-2
J gene: TRBJ1-2
clone size: .
D gene: TRBD1
CDR3 protein: CASSLDLTGGRGYTF
CDR3 DNA: TGTGCCAGCAGCTTAGACCTAACAGGGGGCCGAGGCTACACCTTC

V gene: TRBV11-3
J gene: TRBJ2-2
clone size: few
D gene: TRBD2
CDR3 protein: CASSPGLANTGELFF
CDR3 DNA: TGTGCCAGCAGCCCGGGACTAGCGAACACCGGGGAGCTGTTTTTT

V gene: TRBV28
J gene: TRBJ1-6
clone size: .
D gene: TRBD1
CDR3 protein: CASSSTLTGDIYSPLHF
CDR3 DNA: TGTGCCAGCAGTTCGACCCTGACAGGGGATATCTATTCACCCCTCCACTTT

V gene: TRBV5-6
J gene: TRBJ2-1
clone size: .
D gene: .
CDR3 protein: CASSLRGIYNEQFF
CDR3 DNA: TGTGCCAGCAGCCTTCGGGGTATTTACAATGAGCAGTTCTTC

V gene: TRBV11-2
J gene: TRBJ2-3
clone size: .
D gene: TRBD2
CDR3 protein: CASSFGGSTANTQYF
CDR3 DNA: TGTGCCAGCAGCTTTGGCGGGAGTACGGCTAACACGCAGTATTTT

V gene: TRBV3-1/TRBV3-2
J gene: TRBJ1-2
clone size: .
D gene: TRBD1
CDR3 protein: CASSLDRDRERDGYTF
CDR3 DNA: TGTGCCAGCAGCCTCGACCGGGACAGGGAACGCGATGGCTACACCTTC

V gene: TRBV5-6
J gene: TRBJ2-7
clone size: .
D gene: TRBD1
CDR3 protein: CASSPGTGDTYEQYF
CDR3 DNA: TGTGCCAGCAGCCCCGGGACAGGGGATACCTACGAGCAGTACTTC

V gene: TRBV29-1
J gene: TRBJ1-1
clone size: .
D gene: TRBD1
CDR3 protein: CSVDGGQGLSEAFF
CDR3 DNA: TGCAGCGTCGACGGGGGACAGGGGCTTTCTGAAGCTTTCTTT

V gene: TRBV5-5
J gene: TRBJ1-2
clone size: .
D gene: .
CDR3 protein: CASSLRGYDDGYTF
CDR3 DNA: TGTGCCAGCAGCCTCCGCGGGTACGACGATGGCTACACCTTC

V gene: TRBV27
J gene: TRBJ1-6
clone size: .
D gene: .
CDR3 protein: CASSLSVVRSPLHF
CDR3 DNA: TGTGCCAGCAGTTTATCGGTAGTTCGATCACCCCTCCACTTT

V gene: TRBV2
J gene: TRBJ2-3
clone size: .
D gene: TRBD2
CDR3 protein: CASSERREADTDTQYF
CDR3 DNA: TGTGCCAGCAGTGAAAGGCGGGAGGCTGACACAGATACGCAGTATTTT

V gene: TRBV5-6
J gene: TRBJ1-5
clone size: .
D gene: .
CDR3 protein: CASMRWVLGQPQHF
CDR3 DNA: TGTGCCAGCATGAGGTGGGTTCTGGGTCAGCCCCAGCATTTT

V gene: TRBV11-2
J gene: TRBJ2-7
clone size: .
D gene: TRBD2
CDR3 protein: CASSSTSGRTYEQYF
CDR3 DNA: TGTGCCAGCAGCTCTACTAGCGGGAGGACCTACGAGCAGTACTTC

V gene: TRBV4-1
J gene: TRBJ2-3
clone size: few
D gene: .
CDR3 protein: CASSQVGGNTDTQYF
CDR3 DNA: TGCGCCAGCAGCCAAGTAGGGGGAAACACAGATACGCAGTATTTT

V gene: TRBV5-3
J gene: TRBJ2-3
clone size: .
D gene: .
CDR3 protein: CARNPTGQHNTNTDTQYF
CDR3 DNA: TGTGCCAGAAACCCGACAGGCCAACACAATACGAACACAGATACGCAGTATTTT

V gene: TRBV6-5
J gene: TRBJ1-3
clone size: .
D gene: .
CDR3 protein: CASNTQGTGNTIYF
CDR3 DNA: TGTGCCAGCAATACACAGGGAACTGGAAACACCATATATTTT

V gene: TRBV7-2
J gene: TRBJ2-3
clone size: .
D gene: TRBD1
CDR3 protein: CASSLEGTGYTDTQYF
CDR3 DNA: TGTGCCAGCAGCTTAGAAGGGACAGGGTACACAGATACGCAGTATTTT